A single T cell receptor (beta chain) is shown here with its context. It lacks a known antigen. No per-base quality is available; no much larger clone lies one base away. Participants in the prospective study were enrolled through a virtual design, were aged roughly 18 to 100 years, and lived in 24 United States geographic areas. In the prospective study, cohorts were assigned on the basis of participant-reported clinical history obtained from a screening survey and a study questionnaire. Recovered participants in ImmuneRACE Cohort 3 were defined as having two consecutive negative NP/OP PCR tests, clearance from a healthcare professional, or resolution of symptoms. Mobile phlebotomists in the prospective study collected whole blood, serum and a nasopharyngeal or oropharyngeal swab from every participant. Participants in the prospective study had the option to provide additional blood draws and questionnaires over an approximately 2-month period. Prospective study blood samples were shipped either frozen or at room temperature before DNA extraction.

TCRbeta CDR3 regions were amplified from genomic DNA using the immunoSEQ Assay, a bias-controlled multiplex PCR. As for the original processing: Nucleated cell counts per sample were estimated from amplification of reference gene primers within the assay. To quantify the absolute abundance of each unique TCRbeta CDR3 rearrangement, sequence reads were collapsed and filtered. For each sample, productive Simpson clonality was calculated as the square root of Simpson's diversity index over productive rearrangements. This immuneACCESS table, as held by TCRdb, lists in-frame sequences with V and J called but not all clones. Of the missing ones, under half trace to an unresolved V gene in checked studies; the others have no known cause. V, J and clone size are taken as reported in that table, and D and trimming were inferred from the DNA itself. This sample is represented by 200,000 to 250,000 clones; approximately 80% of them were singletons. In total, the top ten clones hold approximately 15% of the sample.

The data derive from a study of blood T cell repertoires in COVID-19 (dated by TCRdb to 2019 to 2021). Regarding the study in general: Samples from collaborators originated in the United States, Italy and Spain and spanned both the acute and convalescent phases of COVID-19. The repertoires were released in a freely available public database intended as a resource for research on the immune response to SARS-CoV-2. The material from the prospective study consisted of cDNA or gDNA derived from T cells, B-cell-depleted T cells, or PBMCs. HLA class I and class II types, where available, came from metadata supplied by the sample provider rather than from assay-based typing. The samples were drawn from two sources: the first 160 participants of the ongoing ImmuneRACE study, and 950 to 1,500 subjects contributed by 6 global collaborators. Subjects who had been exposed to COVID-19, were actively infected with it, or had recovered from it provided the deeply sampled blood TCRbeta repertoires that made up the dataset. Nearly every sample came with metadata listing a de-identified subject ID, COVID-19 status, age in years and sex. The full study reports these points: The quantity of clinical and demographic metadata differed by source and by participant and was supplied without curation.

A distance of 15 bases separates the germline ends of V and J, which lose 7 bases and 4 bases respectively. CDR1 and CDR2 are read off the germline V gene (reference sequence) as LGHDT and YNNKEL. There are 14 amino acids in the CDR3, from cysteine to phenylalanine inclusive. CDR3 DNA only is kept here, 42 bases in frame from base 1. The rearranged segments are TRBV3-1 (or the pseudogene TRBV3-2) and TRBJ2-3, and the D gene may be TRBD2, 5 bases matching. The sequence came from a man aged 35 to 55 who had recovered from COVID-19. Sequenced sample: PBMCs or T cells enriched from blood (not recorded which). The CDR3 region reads CASNAGLVADTQYF. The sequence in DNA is TGTGCCAGCAATGCGGGCTTGGTGGCAGATACGCAGTATTTT.